Listed below are T cell receptor beta chains from one sample, sequenced in a study of blood T cell repertoires in COVID-19. Profiled with immunoSEQ multiplex PCR; TCRdb holds only in-frame clones, not every one. The data hold 150,000 to 200,000 clones, with around three quarters observed a single time. The specimen was PBMCs or T cells enriched from blood (not recorded which). Every receptor here comes from a woman in her forties or fifties with acute COVID-19. CDR3s include the opening cysteine and the closing phenylalanine or tryptophan. The D gene is left open where the match is weak. Size is stated for part of the rows, as once, few or many counts, or as a class when the clone is expanded.

TRBV2	TRBD2	NA	17	TRBJ2-2	TGTGCCAGCAGTGAACGAGGGCTAGCGGGGAACACCGGGGAGCTGTTTTTT	CASSERGLAGNTGELFF
TRBV5-8	NA	NA	14	TRBJ2-1	TGTGCCAGCAGCCCTAGGATATCCTACAATGAGCAGTTCTTC	CASSPRISYNEQFF
TRBV7-3	TRBD2	NA	14	TRBJ2-5	TGTGCCAGCAGGCCCATCGGGGGGGCGGAGACCCAGTACTTC	CASRPIGGAETQYF
TRBV7-2	TRBD2	NA	16	TRBJ2-3	TGTGCCAGCAGCTCACTAGCGGGAGCTGGGACAGATACGCAGTATTTT	CASSSLAGAGTDTQYF
TRBV28	NA	NA	13	TRBJ1-5	TGTGCCAGCAGTTTAGATATTCGGGGGACCCAGCATTTT	CASSLDIRGTQHF
TRBV5-1	NA	once	14	TRBJ2-3	TGCGCCAGCAGCTTGGAGGGGGGCACAGATACGCAGTATTTT	CASSLEGGTDTQYF
TRBV6-5	TRBD1	NA	15	TRBJ2-4	TGTGCCAGCAGCATCGGGACAGACCCGAAAAACATTCAGTACTTC	CASSIGTDPKNIQYF
TRBV5-4	NA	NA	13	TRBJ1-1	TGTGCCAGCAGCCGAATGGAGGTCCCTGAAGCTTTCTTT	CASSRMEVPEAFF
TRBV11-3	TRBD2	NA	15	TRBJ2-1	TGTGCCAGCGGCCCCGGGGGGGGCACCTACAATGAGCAGTTCTTC	CASGPGGGTYNEQFF
TRBV27	TRBD2	NA	16	TRBJ2-5	TGTGCCAGCAGTTTCAGTCCTAGCGGGGGGCGGGAGACCCAGTACTTC	CASSFSPSGGRETQYF
TRBV7-2	TRBD1	NA	15	TRBJ1-1	TGTGCCAGCAGCCCAAGGACAGGGTTGAACACTGAAGCTTTCTTT	CASSPRTGLNTEAFF
TRBV5-1	TRBD1	NA	14	TRBJ1-2	TGCGCCAGCAGCTTGGGCGGGACAGGGGGCGGCTACACCTTC	CASSLGGTGGGYTF
TRBV5-1	TRBD1	NA	15	TRBJ1-2	TGCGCCAGCAGCTGGGGGGACAGGGATGACTATGGCTACACCTTC	CASSWGDRDDYGYTF
TRBV19	NA	NA	15	TRBJ1-1	TGTGCCAGTAGCCCCCGGCGGGGGGGGAACACTGAAGCTTTCTTT	CASSPRRGGNTEAFF
TRBV4-1	NA	NA	14	TRBJ2-1	TGCGCCAGCAGCCAAGGTAGGCTAGTCAATGAGCAGTTCTTC	CASSQGRLVNEQFF
TRBV7-6	NA	few	15	TRBJ1-3	TGTGCCAGCAGCTTAGCAGGGGGTGGTGGAAACACCATATATTTT	CASSLAGGGGNTIYF
TRBV7-6	NA	NA	14	TRBJ2-5	TGTGCCAGCAGCTTAAATCCTCGCCAAGAGACCCAGTACTTC	CASSLNPRQETQYF
TRBV12-3/TRBV12-4	NA	NA	13	TRBJ2-5	TGTGCCAGCAGTTTTCCAGGGACTGAGACCCAGTACTTC	CASSFPGTETQYF
TRBV13	NA	NA	16	TRBJ2-1	TGTGCCAGCAGTCCAACTCCAGGGGGGAGCAACAATGAGCAGTTCTTC	CASSPTPGGSNNEQFF
TRBV18	NA	once	17	TRBJ1-5	TGTGCCAGCTCACCAGGAGTTCTGACAGACGGCAATCAGCCCCAGCATTTT	CASSPGVLTDGNQPQHF
TRBV7-9	NA	NA	15	TRBJ1-2	TGTGCCAGCAGCTTGGATGTCGGACTATTTGAGGGCTACACCTTC	CASSLDVGLFEGYTF
TRBV7-3	TRBD2	NA	15	TRBJ2-3	TGTGCCAGCAGCTTGAGTCTAGCGGGGATGAATACGCAGTATTTT	CASSLSLAGMNTQYF
TRBV4-1	NA	NA	16	TRBJ1-1	TGCGCCAGCAGCCAAGATGCCCGGTTAATGAACACTGAAGCTTTCTTT	CASSQDARLMNTEAFF
TRBV4-2	TRBD2	NA	16	TRBJ2-1	TGTGCCAGCAGCCAAGCTCTAGCGGGGGGATACAATGAGCAGTTCTTC	CASSQALAGGYNEQFF
TRBV16	NA	NA	15	TRBJ1-2	TGTGCCAGCAGCCCGTCCCCCGGGACACACTATGGCTACACCTTC	CASSPSPGTHYGYTF
TRBV6-2/TRBV6-3	NA	NA	15	TRBJ2-2	TGTGCCAGCAGTTACTCTATAGGGGACACCGGGGAGCTGTTTTTT	CASSYSIGDTGELFF
TRBV29-1	TRBD1	NA	13	TRBJ2-3	TGCAGCGTTGAGGGACAGGGCACAGATACGCAGTATTTT	CSVEGQGTDTQYF
TRBV10-1	NA	NA	14	TRBJ2-5	TGCGCCAGCAGTGAGTCGAGCGGACAAGAGACCCAGTACTTC	CASSESSGQETQYF
TRBV28	NA	NA	15	TRBJ1-5	TGTGCCAGCAGTAAAATGGGAGGCGGCAATCAGCCCCAGCATTTT	CASSKMGGGNQPQHF
TRBV6-1	TRBD2	NA	16	TRBJ2-1	TGTGCCAGCAGTGGAAGGCTAGCGGGGGATTACAATGAGCAGTTCTTC	CASSGRLAGDYNEQFF
TRBV11-1	TRBD2	NA	16	TRBJ2-5	TGTGCCAGCACCCCGGCCATGACTAGCGGGGGAAAGACCCAGTACTTC	CASTPAMTSGGKTQYF
TRBV29-1	TRBD1	NA	12	TRBJ1-2	TGCAGCGTTGAAACAGGGGGCTATGGCTACACCTTC	CSVETGGYGYTF
TRBV4-3	NA	NA	12	TRBJ1-1	TGCGCCAGCAGCCAAGGGGTCGGGGAAGCTTTCTTT	CASSQGVGEAFF
TRBV5-4	TRBD1	NA	16	TRBJ1-2	TGTGCCAGCAGCTTGGGTGGGACAGGGACTATTTATGGCTACACCTTC	CASSLGGTGTIYGYTF
TRBV4-1	TRBD2	NA	14	TRBJ2-1	TGCGCCAGCACACTAGCGGGGGGTTTGAATGAGCAGTTCTTC	CASTLAGGLNEQFF
TRBV27	TRBD1	NA	16	TRBJ1-5	TGTGCCAGCAGTGCGGGACAGTTTTATAGCAATCAGCCCCAGCATTTT	CASSAGQFYSNQPQHF
TRBV9	NA	NA	15	TRBJ2-5	TGTGCCAGCAGCGTAGGGCGGGGAGGGGGAGAGACCCAGTACTTC	CASSVGRGGGETQYF
TRBV6-2/TRBV6-3	TRBD1	NA	16	TRBJ1-6	TGTGCCAGCAGTTACGCAGGGACAGCTTTTAATTCACCCCTCCACTTT	CASSYAGTAFNSPLHF
TRBV3-1/TRBV3-2	NA	NA	14	TRBJ2-2	TGTGCCAGCAGCCAAGCGGGTAACACCGGGGAGCTGTTTTTT	CASSQAGNTGELFF
TRBV10-1	NA	NA	13	TRBJ1-1	TGCGCCAGCAGTGATGGTCCGGGAACTGAAGCTTTCTTT	CASSDGPGTEAFF
TRBV10-3	TRBD2	NA	20	TRBJ2-3	TGTGCCATCAGTGAGCCCTTGGGAGCGGGAAGTAGTAGAGGCGCAGATACGCAGTATTTT	CAISEPLGAGSSRGADTQYF
TRBV29-1	TRBD1	NA	15	TRBJ1-4	TGCAGCGCCACCTTGCGTGGGACAGGGGATGAAAAACTGTTTTTT	CSATLRGTGDEKLFF
TRBV28	NA	NA	17	TRBJ2-1	TGTGCCAGCAGTTTATTCTCGGTATCGGATCTTAGCGATGAGCAGTTCTTC	CASSLFSVSDLSDEQFF
TRBV5-1	NA	NA	12	TRBJ1-2	TGCGCCAGCAGTGTGGCAGAAAATGGCTACACCTTC	CASSVAENGYTF
TRBV28	NA	few	14	TRBJ1-2	TGTGCCAGCAAGGCAGGGACAAGAAACTATGGCTACACCTTC	CASKAGTRNYGYTF
TRBV18	NA	NA	16	TRBJ1-1	TGTGCCAGCTCACCAGACCCTTGGGGGGGTGGCACTGAAGCTTTCTTT	CASSPDPWGGGTEAFF
TRBV30	NA	NA	11	TRBJ1-1	TGTGCCTGGGGAAGGGGAACTGAAGCTTTCTTT	CAWGRGTEAFF
TRBV6-5	TRBD2	many	15	TRBJ2-3	TGTGCCAGCAGTTTACTAGCGGGGGCCTCAGATACGCAGTATTTT	CASSLLAGASDTQYF
TRBV18	TRBD1	NA	16	TRBJ1-5	TGTGCCAGCTCACGAAACGACAGGGGTGAAGAACAGCCCCAGCATTTT	CASSRNDRGEEQPQHF
TRBV19	NA	NA	13	TRBJ1-1	TGTGCCAGTAATCCCACAGAAAACACTGAAGCTTTCTTT	CASNPTENTEAFF
TRBV11-2	NA	NA	14	TRBJ1-4	TGTGCCAGCAGCTCCCCAGGAGGAGATGAAAAACTGTTTTTT	CASSSPGGDEKLFF
TRBV4-2	NA	once	16	TRBJ2-3	TGTGCCAGCAGCCAAGATGGACGGGGGGCTACAGATACGCAGTATTTT	CASSQDGRGATDTQYF
TRBV6-2/TRBV6-3	NA	NA	16	TRBJ2-1	TGTGCCAGCACCCCCCAGACAGGTCGGACCTACAATGAGCAGTTCTTC	CASTPQTGRTYNEQFF
TRBV19	NA	NA	18	TRBJ2-2	TGTGCCAGTAGTGCGTCTGGGGGCGTCGGGCCGCACACCGGGGAGCTGTTTTTT	CASSASGGVGPHTGELFF